The clone carrying this T cell receptor beta chain was counted once. Antigen specificity is unknown. Profiling relied on immunoSEQ multiplex PCR, and the TCRdb table lists in-frame clones only, not all of them. The table has approximately 2.4 million clones, nearly 97% seen once. This record belongs to a study of shared clonotypes between healthy human individuals. Study at large: A couple of women and three men aged 18 to 49 served as donors. Per-donor plates numbered three CD4 naive, three CD4 memory, two CD8 naive and one CD8 memory. Study-level findings and limits: Non-shared clonotypes had lower generation probabilities than those shared by all four donors. Sampling involved blood alone; tissue repertoires likely differ.

This sequence was found in a man younger than 30 in good health. Sample: naive CD4+ T cells sorted from blood. Noted subset: CD45RA+ positively selected.

The CDR3 DNA reads as TGTGCCAGCAAACCACCTAGCGGGGGTTACAATGAGCAGTTCTTC. Encoded protein: CASKPPSGGYNEQFF. The chain uses TRBV27 and TRBJ2-1; 10 positions match TRBD2. CDR1 and CDR2 (germline): MNHEY, SMNVEV (reference sequence). After removal of 7 bases from V and 4 bases from J, the junction contained 7 bases not matched to a gene. This CDR3 comprises 15 residues.